The 21 T cell receptor beta chains below all came from one sample that was sequenced in a study of human T cells and chemical hapten exposure. TCRdb re-called the RACE reads with MiXCR, one entry per CDR3 protein. Of some 200,000 distinct CDR3 sequences listed, 20% to 25% are singletons. The time point is: patch test 1, 2 weeks after DPC sensitization. Treatment specified: therapeutic diphenylcyclopropenone sensitization with weekly scalp DPC. The material was whole blood, obtained in connection with sensitization to the hapten diphenylcyclopropenone (DPC). These receptors were collected from a woman aged 50 to 60 with alopecia areata. Some clones in this sample may be carry-over from other donors' samples.

The chain couples TRBV12-3 or TRBV12-4 to TRBJ2-2; 13 nucleotides agree with TRBD2. There are 17 residues in the CDR3. V dropped 5 bases and J dropped 4; count of bases not matched to a gene: 7. CDR3 coding DNA: TGTGCCAGCAGTCTGGGACTAGCGGGACCTCGCACCGGGGAGCTGTTTTTT. This sequence encodes CASSLGLAGPRTGELFF.

The genes are TRBV29-1 and TRBJ1-2, with 9 bases aligning to TRBD1. The CDR3 length is 14 residues. CDR1 is SQVTM and CDR2 is ANQGSEA in the germline V gene. Unmatched junction bases numbered 13, after V lost 7 bases and J lost 7 bases. CDR3 amino acids: CSAAPGQGVGGYTF. CDR3 in DNA: TGCAGCGCCGCTCCGGGACAGGGTGTCGGTGGCTACACCTTC.

The chain has TRBV15 and TRBJ2-3; TRBD2 agrees at 7 bases. Germline CDR1 LNHNV, CDR2 YYDKDF (reference sequence). Unmatched junction bases numbered 13, after V lost 5 bases and J lost 8 bases. The length of the CDR3 is 15 residues. CDR3 amino acids: CATSGGEEVEVTQYF. CDR3 bases: TGTGCCACCAGCGGGGGGGAGGAGGTAGAAGTTACGCAGTATTTT.

V gene TRBV5-1 combines with J gene TRBJ2-1; possibly TRBD1 for D (6 bases). Trimming stripped 4 bases from V and 3 bases from J, with 14 bases between. Germline CDR1 reads SGHRS; CDR2 reads YFSETQ. The CDR3 spans 15 residues. The CDR3 nucleotides read TGCGCCAGCAGCCCCCCCACAGGGATCTACAATGAGCAGTTCTTC. This translates into CASSPPTGIYNEQFF. The complete variable domain, with remaining parts taken from reference TRBV5-1 and TRBJ2-1, reads KAGVTQTPRYLIKTRGQQVTLSCSPISGHRSVSWYQQTPGQGLQFLFEYFSETQRNKGNFPGRFSGRQFSNSRSEMNVSTLELGDSALYLCASSPPTGIYNEQFFGPGTRLTVL.

The genes are TRBV5-1 and TRBJ1-2; no clear D gene. The germline V gene has CDR1 SGHRS and CDR2 YFSETQ. Trimming left V 0 bases short and J 0 bases short, with 12 bases between. CDR3 length: 16 residues. CDR3 protein: CASSLEGAVANYGYTF. DNA for the CDR3: TGCGCCAGCAGCTTGGAAGGAGCGGTAGCTAACTATGGCTACACCTTC.

Regarding this clonotype: At one boundary the junction diverges from the germline segment, which might be a read error. This chain connects TRBV27 to TRBJ1-2, with D hard to call. This CDR3 is 13 amino acids long. Germline values: CDR1 MNHEY, CDR2 SMNVEV (reference sequence). The CDR3: CASRLFAGDGYTF. The DNA for the CDR3 is TGTGCCAGCAGATTATTTGCAGGCGATGGCTACACCTTC.

This chain uses TRBV3-1 with TRBJ2-6; D unclear. The germline CDR1 and CDR2 sequences are LGHDT and YNNKEL (reference sequence). V was shortened by 0 bases and J by 1 base, with 4 bases between the two germline ends. This CDR3 contains 15 residues. DNA of the CDR3: TGTGCCAGCAGCCAAGATTGGTCTGGGGCCAACGTCCTGACTTTC. Protein product: CASSQDWSGANVLTF.

CDR3 bases: TGCAGTGCTAGAGAAGGACTAGTCTTCACAGATACGCAGTATTTT. Protein: CSAREGLVFTDTQYF. The gene calls are TRBV20-1 and TRBJ2-3; 7 bases fit TRBD2. The germline V gene has CDR1 DFQATT and CDR2 SNEGSKA (reference sequence). Trimming removed 0 bases from V and 2 bases from J; junction bases left unmatched: 5. This CDR3 has 15 amino acids.

The rearrangement links TRBV19 to TRBJ2-2; 10 bases line up with TRBD1. Losses at the gene ends were 3 bases for V and 7 bases for J; bases not matched to a gene: 8. Germline V lookup: CDR1 LNHDA, CDR2 SQIVND (reference sequence). The CDR3 extends over 16 amino acids. The CDR3 nucleotides are TGTGCCAGTAGTATCGCATGGGGACAGGGGAGCGGGGAGCTGTTTTTT. Amino acids: CASSIAWGQGSGELFF.

This clonotype occurred a few times. The gene calls are TRBV11-2 and TRBJ2-7, with 12 bases that match TRBD2. This CDR3 region has 14 residues. Trimming removed 5 bases from V and 6 bases from J; junction bases left unmatched: 5. The germline CDR1 and CDR2 sequences are SGHAT and FQNNGV. The CDR3: CASSPGLAGSEQYF. The CDR3 nucleotides read TGTGCCAGCAGCCCTGGACTAGCGGGAAGCGAGCAGTACTTC.

This clonotype has more than one count but fewer than ten. As DNA, the CDR3 is TGCAGTGCTAGCAGGGGGACTATGACAGATACGCAGTATTTT. Its protein is CSASRGTMTDTQYF. The chain employs TRBV20-1 and TRBJ2-3; TRBD1 or TRBD2 may be the D gene (7 bases each). The ends were cut back, 3 bases at V and 3 bases at J, with 13 bases in the middle. Per the germline V gene, CDR1 is DFQATT and CDR2 is SNEGSKA (reference sequence). This CDR3 has 14 residues.

The genes are TRBV6-6 and TRBJ2-3; 10 positions agree with TRBD2. Germline V gene data show CDR1 as MNHNY and CDR2 as SVGAGI (reference sequence). The CDR3 extends over 17 amino acids. V was clipped by 4 bases and J by 5 bases; unmatched bases: 12. The DNA of the CDR3 is TGTGCCAGCAGTTCCAAGCGGGAGGGCCTTGGGGAAGATACGCAGTATTTT. This encodes CASSSKREGLGEDTQYF.

This clonotype has only a few counts. CDR3 region: CASSYSRHGKSTDTQYF. The CDR3, as DNA: TGTGCCAGCAGTTACTCCCGTCACGGAAAAAGCACAGATACGCAGTATTTT. The chain combines TRBV6-5 with TRBJ2-3; no definite D call. The CDR3 has 17 amino acids. With 0 bases removed from V and 0 bases from J, the gap between germline ends came to 13 bases. From germline, CDR1 is MNHEY and CDR2 SVGAGI.

The chain recombines TRBV5-6 with TRBJ2-5; 9 bases map to TRBD1. Per germline, CDR1 SGHDT and CDR2 YYEEEE. Losses at the gene ends were 2 bases for V and 5 bases for J; bases not matched to a gene: 13. The CDR3 totals 17 residues. CDR3 protein: CASSLRQGGSGKETQYF. The CDR3 DNA is TGTGCCAGCAGCTTAAGACAGGGGGGTTCGGGAAAGGAGACCCAGTACTTC. The variable domain in full, completed from reference TRBV5-6 and TRBJ2-5, reads DAGVTQSPTHLIKTRGQQVTLRCSPKSGHDTVSWYQQALGQGPQFIFQYYEEEERQRGNFPDRFSGHQFPNYSSELNVNALLLGDSALYLCASSLRQGGSGKETQYFGPGTRLLVL.

This clonotype was detected a few times. CDR3 DNA sequence: TGCGCCAGCAGCTTAGGGGGTCTGGGGAACACTGAAGCTTTCTTT. Its translation: CASSLGGLGNTEAFF. The chain combines TRBV5-1 with TRBJ1-1; possible D gene TRBD1, 6 bases. Trimming stripped 2 bases from V and 1 base from J, with 12 bases between. Germline V gives CDR1 SGHRS, CDR2 YFSETQ. The CDR3 loop spans 15 amino acids.

This chain uses TRBV6-6 with TRBJ2-7; tentatively, D is TRBD1 (5 bases). The CDR3 covers 12 residues. The V end lost 5 bases, the J end lost 3 bases, and 8 bases lay between the germline ends. Germline CDR1 reads MNHNY; CDR2 reads SVGAGI (reference sequence). This CDR3 reads CASSITGYEQYF. The CDR3 DNA reads TGTGCCAGCAGTATCACAGGCTACGAGCAGTACTTC.

By share of the sample, this clonotype is medium-sized. This rearrangement joins TRBV6-1 to TRBJ2-2, with D possibly TRBD2 on 6 matching bases. V lost 11 bases to trimming and J lost 6 bases, with 16 bases between them. The CDR3 runs to 13 residues. Per germline, CDR1 MNHNS and CDR2 SASEGT. CDR3 sequence reads: CAFQTGDPGELFF. The DNA of the CDR3 is TGTGCCTTCCAGACGGGGGACCCCGGGGAGCTGTTTTTT.

CDR3 region: CASSLGSPTNEKLFF. CDR3 in DNA: TGTGCCAGCAGTTTAGGATCACCAACTAATGAAAAACTGTTTTTT. The chain recombines TRBV12-3 or TRBV12-4 with TRBJ1-4; D gene unclear. V was pared by 1 base and J by 0 bases, with 6 bases between. This CDR3 has 15 residues.

This rearrangement joins TRBV24-1 to TRBJ2-1; D gene uncertain. From germline, CDR1 is KGHDR and CDR2 SFDVKD. The V and J ends lost 6 bases and 8 bases respectively, with 7 bases between them. The CDR3 extends over 11 amino acids. CDR3 amino acids: CATSSLDEQFF. DNA of the CDR3: TGTGCCACCAGTAGTCTCGATGAGCAGTTCTTC.

The chain recombines TRBV18 with TRBJ1-1; TRBD1 is a possible D gene (5 bases). The V gene's germline CDR1 is KGHSH and CDR2 LQKENI. V lost 6 bases and J 6 bases, leaving 17 bases between the germline ends. This CDR3 has 14 amino acids. For the CDR3, the DNA is TGTGCCAGCTCCCTCAGATCCTGGGGGGCTGAAGCTTTCTTT. It is translated as CASSLRSWGAEAFF. Drawing the rest from reference TRBV18 and TRBJ1-1, the complete variable domain is NAGVMQNPRHLVRRRGQEARLRCSPMKGHSHVYWYRQLPEEGLKFMVYLQKENIIDESGMPKERFSAEFPKEGPSILRIQQVVRGDSAAYFCASSLRSWGAEAFFGQGTRLTVV.

V and J are TRBV12-3 or TRBV12-4 and TRBJ2-6; maybe TRBD2 (6 bases). CDR3 length: 18 residues. V was clipped by 1 base and J by 2 bases, with 15 bases between them. As DNA, the CDR3 is TGTGCCAGCAGTTTAGTTAGGTTTGGAGGGACTGGGGCCAACGTCCTGACTTTC. Its protein is CASSLVRFGGTGANVLTF.